Detailed here is one T cell receptor (beta chain). Its target is not known. The sample belongs to a study of Ad26.COV2.S vaccination and SARS-CoV-2 variants. Study observations and caveats: A substantial breadth of spike-specific CD8+ and CD4+ T cell responses after vaccination has been reported.

Trimming left V 4 bases short and J 7 bases short, with 23 bases between. The V gene's germline CDR1 is SGHKS and CDR2 YYEKEE (reference sequence). The CDR3 has 16 amino acids. The treatment is: around 19 received Ad26.COV2.S at low or high dose, single or two shots; about 5 received placebo; per-sample allocation not given. The samples date from day 63 after the first vaccine or placebo injection. Only in-frame clones appear in the TCRdb table, and some are missing; sequencing was by immunoSEQ multiplex PCR. The data show fewer than 600,000 clones, with roughly nine tenths seen just once and 1.5% to 2% held by the top ten.

This clonotype was obtained from a person aged 18-65 years who received the Ad26.COV2.S COVID-19 vaccine or a placebo. Specimen: peripheral blood, collected in a trial of Ad26.COV2.S vaccine versus placebo. The chain joins TRBV5-5 to TRBJ1-2; D perhaps matches TRBD1 (5 bases). CDR3 nucleotides: TGTGCCAGCAGCCCTCTACAGGCCTATACACTTCGTGGCTACACCTTC. Its translation: CASSPLQAYTLRGYTF.